The rows below give T cell receptor beta chains drawn from one sample of a study of cytotoxic CD8 clonotypes in ibrutinib-treated CLL. The data were produced by immunoSEQ multiplex PCR, yet TCRdb's version contains in-frame clones alone and is incomplete. The repertoire holds approximately 330,000 clones, with roughly 80% as singletons. The specimen comprised PBMCs, sampled before ibrutinib treatment. The receptors stem from a human donor with chronic lymphocytic leukemia. Both conserved end residues are part of each CDR3. The order of the fields is J gene, V gene, D gene, clone size, CDR3 DNA, CDR3 protein. A D gene is named only where the DNA matches it firmly. Size is stated for part of the rows, as once, few or many counts, or as a class when the clone is expanded.

j_call: TRBJ1-2
v_call: TRBV4-1
d_call: .
clone_size: .
cdr3_nt: TGCGCCAGCAGCCAAGGGGTCGGGGGGCTTGGCTACACCTTC
cdr3_aa: CASSQGVGGLGYTF

j_call: TRBJ2-1
v_call: TRBV11-2
d_call: .
clone_size: .
cdr3_nt: TGTGCCAGCAGCTTCTCTAGCTCCTACAATGAGCAGTTCTTC
cdr3_aa: CASSFSSSYNEQFF

j_call: TRBJ2-1
v_call: TRBV21-1
d_call: .
clone_size: .
cdr3_nt: TGTGCCAGCAGCACCCACAAAGGAGGACGGCTAGCGGGAGATGAGCAGTTCTTC
cdr3_aa: CASSTHKGGRLAGDEQFF

j_call: TRBJ2-1
v_call: TRBV5-1
d_call: .
clone_size: .
cdr3_nt: TGCGCCAGCAGCTTGGTGGGCCACAATGAGCAGTTCTTC
cdr3_aa: CASSLVGHNEQFF

j_call: TRBJ2-7
v_call: TRBV7-9
d_call: .
clone_size: .
cdr3_nt: TGTGCCAGCAGCTTAGATGAGGGGACCGAGCAGTACTTC
cdr3_aa: CASSLDEGTEQYF

j_call: TRBJ2-7
v_call: TRBV2
d_call: .
clone_size: .
cdr3_nt: TGTGCCAGCAGTAGACGGACATCCTACGAGCAGTACTTC
cdr3_aa: CASSRRTSYEQYF

j_call: TRBJ2-1
v_call: TRBV19
d_call: TRBD2
clone_size: once
cdr3_nt: TGTGCCAGTAGTATAGCGGGAGGGAGGAATGAGCAGTTCTTC
cdr3_aa: CASSIAGGRNEQFF

j_call: TRBJ2-7
v_call: TRBV7-8
d_call: .
clone_size: .
cdr3_nt: TGTGCCAGCAGCTTATTCCTGGGACGGCCCTACGAGCAGTACTTC
cdr3_aa: CASSLFLGRPYEQYF

j_call: TRBJ2-5
v_call: TRBV10-1
d_call: TRBD2
clone_size: few
cdr3_nt: TGCGCCAGCAGTGATTCTAGAGCTAGCGGCGAGACCCAGTACTTC
cdr3_aa: CASSDSRASGETQYF

j_call: TRBJ2-2
v_call: TRBV27
d_call: TRBD2
clone_size: .
cdr3_nt: TGTGCCAGCACGTCGGGAGGGCCGGCCGGGGAGCTGTTTTTT
cdr3_aa: CASTSGGPAGELFF

j_call: TRBJ1-2
v_call: TRBV4-2
d_call: TRBD1
clone_size: .
cdr3_nt: TGTGCCAGCAGCCAAGAGGAACAGGGGGCGTTTGGCTACACCTTC
cdr3_aa: CASSQEEQGAFGYTF

j_call: TRBJ1-5
v_call: TRBV4-3
d_call: .
clone_size: .
cdr3_nt: TGCGCCAGCGCACCCCAGGTCGGCAATCAGCCCCAGCATTTT
cdr3_aa: CASAPQVGNQPQHF

j_call: TRBJ2-7
v_call: TRBV15
d_call: .
clone_size: .
cdr3_nt: TGTGCCACCAGCCGACGTCACGGAAAGCCCTACGAGCAGTACTTC
cdr3_aa: CATSRRHGKPYEQYF

j_call: TRBJ2-7
v_call: TRBV6-1
d_call: TRBD2
clone_size: .
cdr3_nt: TGTGCCAGCAGTGAAAGACGGACTAGCGGGAGACTCGTCGACGAGCAGTACTTC
cdr3_aa: CASSERRTSGRLVDEQYF

j_call: TRBJ2-1
v_call: TRBV11-3
d_call: .
clone_size: .
cdr3_nt: TGTGCCAGCAGCTTAGACCAGAACAATGAGCAGTTCTTC
cdr3_aa: CASSLDQNNEQFF

j_call: TRBJ2-2
v_call: TRBV15
d_call: TRBD2
clone_size: .
cdr3_nt: TGTGCCACCAGCAGAGGACTAGCGGGAGCCCCGAACACCGGGGAGCTGTTTTTT
cdr3_aa: CATSRGLAGAPNTGELFF

j_call: TRBJ2-2
v_call: TRBV29-1
d_call: .
clone_size: .
cdr3_nt: TGCAGCGTAAATATTCGGCCGGGGAAGCTGTTTTTT
cdr3_aa: CSVNIRPGKLFF

j_call: TRBJ2-7
v_call: TRBV5-6
d_call: TRBD1
clone_size: .
cdr3_nt: TGTGCCAGCAGCTTGGCCGGGACAGGGGGCTTATACGAGCAGTACTTC
cdr3_aa: CASSLAGTGGLYEQYF

j_call: TRBJ1-1
v_call: TRBV4-2
d_call: .
clone_size: few
cdr3_nt: TGTGCCAGCAGCCAAAAGGAGGGCCTGAACACTGAAGCTTTCTTT
cdr3_aa: CASSQKEGLNTEAFF

j_call: TRBJ2-1
v_call: TRBV13
d_call: .
clone_size: .
cdr3_nt: TGTGCCAGCAGCTTAGGCTACAACAATGAGCAGTTCTTC
cdr3_aa: CASSLGYNNEQFF

j_call: TRBJ1-2
v_call: TRBV7-9
d_call: TRBD1
clone_size: few
cdr3_nt: TGTGCCAGCAGCCTCCTGGCTCAGGGGGGCGGCTACACCTTC
cdr3_aa: CASSLLAQGGGYTF

j_call: TRBJ2-7
v_call: TRBV12-2
d_call: .
clone_size: .
cdr3_nt: TGTGCAAGTCGCTCCGGGACCCCGGGCAACGAGCAGTACTTC
cdr3_aa: CASRSGTPGNEQYF

j_call: TRBJ2-5
v_call: TRBV7-9
d_call: .
clone_size: .
cdr3_nt: TGTGCCAGCAGCTCGGTTCTTCAAGAGACCCAGTACTTC
cdr3_aa: CASSSVLQETQYF

j_call: TRBJ1-1
v_call: TRBV29-1
d_call: .
clone_size: .
cdr3_nt: TGCAGCGTTGATCGGGTCCGTGACACTGAAGCTTTCTTT
cdr3_aa: CSVDRVRDTEAFF

j_call: TRBJ2-7
v_call: TRBV5-1
d_call: .
clone_size: .
cdr3_nt: TGCGCCAGCAGCTTGAGCACTAGGCGATCCTACGAGCAGTACTTC
cdr3_aa: CASSLSTRRSYEQYF

j_call: TRBJ1-5
v_call: TRBV6-1
d_call: .
clone_size: .
cdr3_nt: TGTGCCAGCAGTGAAGGGGGGGGCAGGGAGGTTTTCAAGTTAAGCAATCAGCCCCAGCATTTT
cdr3_aa: CASSEGGGREVFKLSNQPQHF